Sequencing of this TCR beta chain was carried out in a study of T cells after yellow fever vaccination. V lost 0 bases to trimming and J lost 3 bases; unmatched junction nucleotides: 14. The CDR3 extends over 19 amino acids. From germline, CDR1 is SGHTA and CDR2 FQGNSA. This clonotype was found a few times. Its matching antigen is unknown. Study-level findings and limits: Weaker, the secondary response had a peak occurring faster, on day 5 versus 15. Clones from primary vaccination mostly reappeared after the booster (less than 98% CD4, about 85% CD8).

A universal primer site and UMIs were added as TCR cDNA was made by 5'RACE template switching. Via MiXCR, TCRdb re-called the 5' RACE reads, giving one row per CDR3 protein. The data contain 100,000 to 150,000 distinct CDR3 sequences, roughly 15% of them seen just once; the ten biggest clones take up about 40%. This sequence joins TRBV7-2 and TRBJ2-3; 8 bases line up with TRBD2. The TCR sequence derives from a man between 18 and 35 years old who received the YFV17D yellow fever vaccine. The specimen was CD8+ T cells sorted from PBMCs, collected 5 days after the yellow fever booster vaccination. The CDR3 DNA reads TGTGCCAGCAGCTTAGCGCGTTTTAGCCGGGGGGGGCCGACAGATACGCAGTATTTT. Translated: CASSLARFSRGGPTDTQYF. Supplemented by reference TRBV7-2 and TRBJ2-3, the full variable domain reads GAGVSQSPSNKVTEKGKDVELRCDPISGHTALYWYRQSLGQGLEFLIYFQGNSAPDKSGLPSDRFSAERTGGSVSTLTIQRTQQEDSAVYLCASSLARFSRGGPTDTQYFGPGTRLTVL.